These T cell receptor beta chains were read from a single sample in a study of T cells in Graves' hyperthyroidism and ophthalmopathy. TCRdb itself ran the multiplex PCR reads through MiXCR, one entry per CDR3 protein. Here the sample spans more than 550,000 distinct CDR3 sequences, around a sixth being singletons. Material: blood. The receptor set was obtained from a woman in her fifties or sixties with Graves' hyperthyroidism that later progressed to Graves' ophthalmopathy. The CDR3 runs from the conserved cysteine through the conserved F or W. D genes are given only for firm matches. Expanded clones get a size class; other rows say once, few or many, or leave the size out.

j_call | d_call | v_call | clone_size | cdr3_aa | cdr3_nt
TRBJ1-5 | TRBD1 | TRBV12-3/TRBV12-4 | many | CASSFGRTGRNQPQHF | TGTGCCAGCAGTTTCGGCCGGACAGGGAGGAATCAGCCCCAGCATTTT
TRBJ1-5 | . | TRBV30 | . | CAWSHSLNSNQPQHF | TGTGCCTGGAGTCACAGCCTAAATAGCAATCAGCCCCAGCATTTT
TRBJ1-2 | . | TRBV4-1 | many | CASSQDYVGYTF | TGCGCCAGCAGCCAAGATTACGTTGGCTACACCTTC
TRBJ2-4 | . | TRBV20-1 | . | CSARKGSDIQYF | TGCAGTGCGAGAAAAGGTTCGGACATTCAGTACTTC
TRBJ2-7 | . | TRBV14 | . | CASSPYSGYEQYF | TGTGCCAGCAGCCCCTACTCAGGGTACGAGCAGTACTTC
TRBJ1-5 | TRBD1 | TRBV27 | few | CASSFNTGGASNQPQHF | TGTGCCAGCAGTTTTAACACAGGGGGCGCGAGCAATCAGCCCCAGCATTTT
TRBJ2-3 | TRBD1 | TRBV6-2/TRBV6-3 | few | CASSYVRGQGHPDTQYF | TGTGCCAGCAGTTACGTGAGGGGACAGGGCCATCCAGATACGCAGTATTTT
TRBJ1-2 | . | TRBV11-2 | . | CASSLRDLSGYTF | TGTGCCAGCAGCTTACGGGACTTATCTGGCTACACCTTC
TRBJ2-3 | . | TRBV24-1 | few | CATSELVPQGADTQYF | TGTGCCACCAGTGAGTTGGTTCCCCAGGGAGCAGATACGCAGTATTTT
TRBJ1-2 | . | TRBV12-3/TRBV12-4 | . | CASSWGENYGYTF | TGTGCCAGCAGTTGGGGGGAGAACTATGGCTACACCTTC
TRBJ2-1 | . | TRBV11-3 | . | CASSLELTGVNEQFF | TGTGCCAGCAGCTTAGAACTAACGGGGGTGAATGAGCAGTTCTTC
TRBJ1-6 | . | TRBV11-2 | . | CASSPSYNSPLHF | TGTGCCAGCAGCCCCTCTTATAATTCACCCCTCCACTTT
TRBJ1-1 | TRBD1 | TRBV5-4 | few | CASSRRTGSNTEAFF | TGTGCCAGCAGCCGGAGGACAGGATCCAACACTGAAGCTTTCTTT
TRBJ2-5 | TRBD1 | TRBV5-1 | few | CASSERTGGAETQYF | TGCGCCAGCAGCGAGCGAACAGGGGGTGCGGAGACCCAGTACTTC
TRBJ1-2 | TRBD1 | TRBV6-9 | . | CASSYSGTDGYTF | TGTGCCAGCAGTTATTCGGGGACAGATGGCTACACCTTC
TRBJ2-2 | TRBD2 | TRBV4-2 | . | CASSQELAGNTGELFF | TGTGCCAGCAGCCAAGAGTTAGCGGGGAACACCGGGGAGCTGTTTTTT
TRBJ1-3 | . | TRBV20-1 | few | CSAALQGSSGNTIYF | TGCAGTGCTGCCCTCCAGGGAAGCTCTGGAAACACCATATATTTT
TRBJ1-2 | . | TRBV11-2 | . | CASGLAHNYGYTF | TGTGCCAGCGGCTTAGCGCATAACTATGGCTACACCTTC
TRBJ1-5 | . | TRBV14 | . | CASTPSGGRIQPQHF | TGTGCCAGCACCCCCTCGGGGGGGCGGATTCAGCCCCAGCATTTT
TRBJ2-7 | TRBD2 | TRBV6-2/TRBV6-3 | many | CASRWGGSYEQYF | TGTGCCAGCAGATGGGGGGGCTCCTACGAGCAGTACTTC
TRBJ1-5 | . | TRBV6-2/TRBV6-3 | few | CASKRRGGNQPQHF | TGTGCCAGCAAACGACGGGGTGGCAATCAGCCCCAGCATTTT
TRBJ2-5 | TRBD2 | TRBV6-2/TRBV6-3 | . | CASSYSPSGGAGETQYF | TGTGCCAGCAGTTACTCTCCTAGCGGGGGGGCTGGAGAGACCCAGTACTTC
TRBJ1-5 | . | TRBV2 | many | CASSEARQPWGNQPQHF | TGTGCCAGCAGTGAAGCGCGGCAGCCTTGGGGCAATCAGCCCCAGCATTTT